A selection of T cell receptor beta chains follows, all from one sample in a study of cytomegalovirus exposure and HLA in healthy donors. Measured with immunoSEQ multiplex PCR; TCRdb has only the in-frame clones, and not every one. The sample carries over 150,000 clones, approximately 80% recorded once. Sequences were obtained from PBMCs. Receptors were obtained from a man aged 18-30 years in good health and CMV-seropositive. Both conserved end residues are trimmed from each CDR3. Fields, in order: J gene, V gene, D gene, CDR3 protein. D genes are given only for firm matches.

j_gene: TRBJ1-1; v_gene: TRBV15; d_gene: NA; CDR3aa: ATSRDQSGRVAF
j_gene: TRBJ1-6; v_gene: TRBV5-4; d_gene: NA; CDR3aa: ASSFSGYNSPLH
j_gene: TRBJ1-2; v_gene: TRBV7-8; d_gene: NA; CDR3aa: ASNERDGRGYGYT
j_gene: TRBJ2-4; v_gene: TRBV5-1; d_gene: NA; CDR3aa: ASSGTGGGENIQY
j_gene: TRBJ1-4; v_gene: TRBV19; d_gene: NA; CDR3aa: ASGGQGANEKLF
j_gene: TRBJ2-7; v_gene: TRBV7-9; d_gene: NA; CDR3aa: ASSPVSPSIEQY
j_gene: TRBJ2-1; v_gene: TRBV19; d_gene: TRBD1; CDR3aa: ASSIVGQGGEDEQF
j_gene: TRBJ2-7; v_gene: TRBV6-5; d_gene: NA; CDR3aa: ASTNRDYEQY
j_gene: TRBJ2-1; v_gene: TRBV29-1; d_gene: NA; CDR3aa: SVAEVGRGGEQF
j_gene: TRBJ1-2; v_gene: TRBV7-6; d_gene: TRBD1; CDR3aa: ASSLQGDYGYT
j_gene: TRBJ1-3; v_gene: TRBV5-1; d_gene: NA; CDR3aa: ASSLGVTGSGNTIY
j_gene: TRBJ2-3; v_gene: TRBV9; d_gene: NA; CDR3aa: ASSDSGGAASRWKDTQY
j_gene: TRBJ2-2; v_gene: TRBV30; d_gene: NA; CDR3aa: AWSTQGGFTDTGELF
j_gene: TRBJ2-7; v_gene: TRBV5-1; d_gene: NA; CDR3aa: ASSLTGTAYEQY
j_gene: TRBJ2-1; v_gene: TRBV9; d_gene: NA; CDR3aa: ASSATEGLYNEQF
j_gene: TRBJ1-4; v_gene: TRBV2; d_gene: NA; CDR3aa: ASSVGAEFEKLF
j_gene: TRBJ2-5; v_gene: TRBV6-1; d_gene: NA; CDR3aa: ASSELQLGTQY
j_gene: TRBJ2-5; v_gene: TRBV5-1; d_gene: TRBD1; CDR3aa: ASSPRSIVGTGETQY
j_gene: TRBJ2-1; v_gene: TRBV29-1; d_gene: TRBD2; CDR3aa: SVDTSANEQF
j_gene: TRBJ1-2; v_gene: TRBV7-2; d_gene: TRBD1; CDR3aa: ASSLRGTGGNYGYT
j_gene: TRBJ2-7; v_gene: TRBV4-1; d_gene: TRBD1; CDR3aa: ASSQGQGRSYEQY
j_gene: TRBJ1-3; v_gene: TRBV7-2; d_gene: TRBD1; CDR3aa: ASSLELPDRGFMDTIY
j_gene: TRBJ2-2; v_gene: TRBV27; d_gene: NA; CDR3aa: ASSLSETATNTGELF
j_gene: TRBJ2-3; v_gene: TRBV7-2; d_gene: TRBD1; CDR3aa: ASSFIRGQVDTDTQY
j_gene: TRBJ2-5; v_gene: TRBV14; d_gene: NA; CDR3aa: ASSQLGRGRETQY
j_gene: TRBJ2-7; v_gene: TRBV7-9; d_gene: NA; CDR3aa: SSSLVAGGVREQY
j_gene: TRBJ2-1; v_gene: TRBV29-1; d_gene: TRBD1; CDR3aa: SAGQGPNEQF
j_gene: TRBJ1-1; v_gene: TRBV13; d_gene: NA; CDR3aa: ASSSSEALNTEAF
j_gene: TRBJ2-2; v_gene: TRBV9; d_gene: TRBD1; CDR3aa: ASSGRNGTGNTGELF
j_gene: TRBJ1-5; v_gene: TRBV19; d_gene: TRBD1; CDR3aa: ASSSSGTGGNQPQH
j_gene: TRBJ2-5; v_gene: TRBV5-4; d_gene: NA; CDR3aa: ASSLGGQETQY
j_gene: TRBJ1-2; v_gene: TRBV5-1; d_gene: TRBD1; CDR3aa: ASSPPGQGVEGYT
j_gene: TRBJ1-3; v_gene: TRBV4-3; d_gene: NA; CDR3aa: ASSQDLPGPGNTIY
j_gene: TRBJ2-5; v_gene: TRBV7-8; d_gene: TRBD2; CDR3aa: ASSPGYSGAATQY
j_gene: TRBJ1-5; v_gene: TRBV10-3; d_gene: NA; CDR3aa: AISEVLGGNQPQH
j_gene: TRBJ2-7; v_gene: TRBV7-8; d_gene: NA; CDR3aa: ASSLRRDKPYEQY
j_gene: TRBJ1-1; v_gene: TRBV28; d_gene: NA; CDR3aa: ASSLPGVSNTEAF
j_gene: TRBJ1-5; v_gene: TRBV19; d_gene: NA; CDR3aa: ASLGRGSYSNQPQH
j_gene: TRBJ1-2; v_gene: TRBV29-1; d_gene: NA; CDR3aa: SVELRENYGYT
j_gene: TRBJ2-2; v_gene: TRBV7-9; d_gene: NA; CDR3aa: ASSLESRGIGGELF